A selection of T cell receptor beta chains follows, all from one sample in a study of OX40 agonist ivuxolimab in advanced cancers. Libraries were prepared by immunoSEQ multiplex PCR; TCRdb keeps only in-frame clonotypes and omits some of them. Of under 45,000 clones listed, about 81% are singletons. The sample was CD4+ or CD8+ T cells sorted from blood, taken in a trial of the OX40 agonist ivuxolimab. These receptors were obtained from an adult with an advanced solid tumor such as melanoma, head and neck, liver or kidney cancer. Each CDR3 is given without its conserved first and last residue. A D gene is named only where the DNA matches it firmly. The listing skips clone size in some rows; elsewhere it reads once, few, many or a size class.

>TRBV2|TRBD1|NA
ASSAQGAIGEQY
>TRBV7-9|NA|NA
ASSLVPRTGELF
>TRBV18|NA|NA
ASSVPRWAQMNTEAF
>TRBV5-5|NA|few
ASSPPDTASGNTIY
>TRBV11-3|TRBD2|NA
ASSLVARGGPETQY
>TRBV2|NA|few
ASPMTDTQY
>TRBV7-9|NA|once
ASSFVREETQY
>TRBV4-1|TRBD1|NA
ASSQRSTQGAGGYT
>TRBV19|NA|once
ASSTYPRVRTDTQY
>TRBV18|TRBD1|once
ASSPQAGTGVTEAF
>TRBV19|TRBD2|once
ASSIQRETTDTQY
>TRBV9|NA|NA
ASNVGSGDTQY
>TRBV2|NA|NA
ASSEQGDQPQH
>TRBV18|NA|NA
ASSPTADSYNEQF
>TRBV5-1|NA|NA
ASSSRDLTDTQY
>TRBV29-1|NA|NA
SVDRPGVLTEAF
>TRBV7-9|TRBD2|few
ASSLERTSSNEQF
>TRBV18|NA|NA
ASSSTGPYTEAF
>TRBV4-2|NA|NA
ASSQDLLRGNGYT
>TRBV2|TRBD2|NA
ASSAGTSGYEQY
>TRBV5-6|NA|NA
ASSLGHNLEY
>TRBV10-3|TRBD2|few
AISAGREGGDTQY
>TRBV7-9|NA|NA
ASSSDIAEQY
>TRBV10-3|NA|NA
AISDREDEQY
>TRBV18|NA|NA
ASSPIKGWLEQY
>TRBV20-1|NA|NA
SARDKEQY
>TRBV5-1|TRBD2|NA
ASSSMPSGTNEQF
>TRBV4-1|NA|once
ASSPGTYYEQY
>TRBV11-2|NA|NA
ASSHEGGAPYGYT
>TRBV29-1|NA|few
SVGAVGWNTEAF
>TRBV5-8|TRBD2|once
ASSQGLAQETQY
>TRBV2|NA|NA
ASSGWRGETQY
>TRBV14|NA|NA
ASSPTGNYGYT
>TRBV18|NA|NA
ASSPNRGDGYT
>TRBV21-1|NA|NA
ASSKGNYGTQY
>TRBV6-5|NA|NA
ASRTGNTIY
>TRBV10-3|NA|once
AISTGPNFQETQY
>TRBV15|TRBD2|NA
ATSGGLAGGEEQY
>TRBV5-6|NA|NA
ASSSSHRARDTIY
>TRBV7-2|NA|NA
ASSLVFSSNTGELF
>TRBV29-1|NA|NA
SVEDLRSMNTEAF
>TRBV6-5|NA|medium-sized
ASSYSTLQRLGGYT
>TRBV5-8|TRBD1|NA
ASSLGGQYYGYT
>TRBV7-2|NA|once
ASSLESAWYNEQF
>TRBV11-3|TRBD2|NA
ASSLGGGRYQETQY
>TRBV13|TRBD1|NA
ASSGQAGYTEAF
>TRBV9|NA|NA
ASSVAADQETQY
>TRBV7-3|NA|once
ASSLNGVGYEQY